The rows below give T cell receptor beta chains drawn from one sample of a study of shared clonotypes between healthy human individuals. The table came from immunoSEQ multiplex PCR; TCRdb's copy has only in-frame clones and leaves some out. The sample lists about 1 million clones, about 75% occurring once. Sequencing used memory CD4+ T cells sorted from blood. These receptors were taken from a man aged 18 to 29 in good health. Each CDR3 is given with its conserved first and last residue. A D gene is named only where the DNA matches it firmly. The size entry is marked missing in some rows and otherwise reads once, few, many or a size class.

D gene	clone size	V gene	CDR3 length	J gene	CDR3 protein	CDR3 DNA
NA	NA	TRBV27	14	TRBJ2-5	CASRGGGGQETQYF	TGTGCCAGCAGGGGGGGCGGGGGCCAAGAGACCCAGTACTTC
TRBD1	few	TRBV5-1	14	TRBJ1-4	CASSLNRGFEKLFF	TGCGCCAGCAGCTTGAACAGGGGGTTCGAAAAACTGTTTTTT
NA	NA	TRBV7-2	12	TRBJ2-5	CASSLETGTQYF	TGTGCCAGCAGCTTAGAAACTGGGACCCAGTACTTC
NA	NA	TRBV6-5	14	TRBJ2-3	CASATPGLGDTQYF	TGTGCCAGCGCAACCCCGGGATTAGGAGATACGCAGTATTTT
NA	NA	TRBV28	13	TRBJ2-2	CASSWREAGELFF	TGTGCCAGCAGTTGGAGGGAGGCGGGGGAGCTGTTTTTT
NA	NA	TRBV11-3	14	TRBJ2-2	CASSRGGNTGELFF	TGTGCCAGCAGCAGAGGGGGGAACACCGGGGAGCTGTTTTTT
NA	NA	TRBV6-1	16	TRBJ2-6	CASSKDRHSGANVLTF	TGTGCCAGCAGTAAAGACAGGCACTCTGGGGCCAACGTCCTGACTTTC
NA	NA	TRBV18	15	TRBJ2-2	CASSPGSGNTGELFF	TGTGCCAGCTCACCAGGATCTGGGAACACCGGGGAGCTGTTTTTT
TRBD1	NA	TRBV5-6	15	TRBJ1-1	CASSLKQGARVDAFF	TGTGCCAGCAGCCTAAAACAGGGGGCGAGGGTAGACGCTTTCTTT
NA	NA	TRBV6-5	12	TRBJ1-2	CASSTGERGYTF	TGTGCCAGCAGTACTGGAGAGAGGGGCTACACCTTC
TRBD2	NA	TRBV9	15	TRBJ2-3	CASSVKREQGDTQYF	TGTGCCAGCAGCGTCAAGCGGGAGCAGGGAGATACGCAGTATTTT
TRBD1	NA	TRBV18	14	TRBJ2-7	CASSRDRGPYEQYF	TGTGCCAGCTCAAGAGACAGGGGGCCCTACGAGCAGTACTTC
TRBD1	NA	TRBV19	16	TRBJ1-5	CATLGQPVGAYQPQHF	TGTGCTACTCTGGGACAGCCGGTCGGAGCGTATCAGCCCCAGCATTTT
TRBD2	NA	TRBV7-2	16	TRBJ2-4	CASSFRRGVSKNIQYF	TGTGCCAGCAGCTTCCGACGGGGGGTTTCCAAAAACATTCAGTACTTC
TRBD2	NA	TRBV5-1	15	TRBJ2-1	CASSQSSGSYNEQFF	TGCGCCAGCAGCCAGTCTAGCGGATCCTACAATGAGCAGTTCTTC
NA	NA	TRBV5-1	13	TRBJ2-7	CASSSSTGYEQYF	TGCGCCAGCAGCTCTTCGACAGGATACGAGCAGTACTTC
TRBD2	many	TRBV2	15	TRBJ2-3	CASIPRLAGANTQYF	TGTGCCAGCATCCCGAGACTAGCGGGAGCGAATACGCAGTATTTT
TRBD2	NA	TRBV7-2	14	TRBJ2-7	CASSATSGYYEQYF	TGTGCCAGCAGCGCCACTAGCGGGTACTACGAGCAGTACTTC
NA	NA	TRBV7-2	12	TRBJ1-1	CASRPVSTEAFF	TGTGCCAGCAGGCCTGTGAGCACTGAAGCTTTCTTT
NA	NA	TRBV29-1	11	TRBJ1-2	CSVARAGGYTF	TGCAGCGTTGCCAGGGCTGGTGGCTACACCTTC
TRBD2	NA	TRBV27	13	TRBJ2-3	CASSPTPGGTQYF	TGTGCCAGCAGTCCAACCCCGGGGGGTACGCAGTATTTT
NA	NA	TRBV18	13	TRBJ2-5	CASSPASLETQYF	TGTGCCAGCTCACCCGCTAGCTTGGAGACCCAGTACTTC
NA	once	TRBV7-9	15	TRBJ2-3	CASSLAGQATDTQYF	TGTGCCAGCAGCTTAGCCGGGCAGGCAACAGATACGCAGTATTTT
NA	NA	TRBV7-6	15	TRBJ1-6	CASSLGSGSNSPLHF	TGTGCCAGCAGCTTAGGCTCAGGTTCTAATTCACCCCTCCACTTT
TRBD1	NA	TRBV6-1	14	TRBJ2-2	CASGRDRGSGELFF	TGTGCCAGCGGAAGGGACAGGGGCTCCGGGGAGCTGTTTTTT
NA	many	TRBV4-3	16	TRBJ2-3	CASSPSAGRNTDTQYF	TGCGCCAGCAGCCCGTCAGCGGGCAGAAACACAGATACGCAGTATTTT
TRBD1	NA	TRBV5-1	16	TRBJ1-5	CASSLGDRLGNQPQHF	TGCGCCAGCAGCTTGGGGGACAGGTTGGGCAATCAGCCCCAGCATTTT